This T cell receptor beta chain was identified during a study of T cell clones after liver transplantation. Method: immunoSEQ multiplex PCR; TCRdb's copy keeps in-frame clones and lacks some. The sample has around 18,000 clones; approximately 92% are singletons. The receptor was derived from a human patient who received a liver transplant. The T cells may partly be graft donor cells. This material consisted of CD8+ T cells from blood, taken 45 to 46 months after liver transplant.

The CDR3 is CASSYDRNQPQHF. The CDR3 region has the DNA TGTGCCAGCAGTTACGACAGGAATCAGCCCCAGCATTTT. The chain links TRBV6-5 to TRBJ1-5, with a weak D call TRBD1 (6 bases). Trimming left V 2 bases short and J 4 bases short, with 6 bases between. The CDR3 runs 13 residues. The germline V gene encodes CDR1 MNHEY and CDR2 SVGAGI.